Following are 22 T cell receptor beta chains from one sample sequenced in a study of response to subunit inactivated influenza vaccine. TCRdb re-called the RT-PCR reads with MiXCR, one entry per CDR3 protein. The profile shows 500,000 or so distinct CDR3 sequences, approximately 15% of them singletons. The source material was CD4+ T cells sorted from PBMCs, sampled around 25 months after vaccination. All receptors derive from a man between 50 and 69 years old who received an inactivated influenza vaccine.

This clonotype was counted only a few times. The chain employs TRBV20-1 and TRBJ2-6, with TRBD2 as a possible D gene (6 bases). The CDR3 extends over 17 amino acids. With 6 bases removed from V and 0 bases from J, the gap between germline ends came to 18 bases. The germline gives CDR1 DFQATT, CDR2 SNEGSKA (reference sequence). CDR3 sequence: CSAKRAGGLSGANVLTF. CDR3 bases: TGCAGTGCAAAGCGGGCGGGTGGTCTCTCTGGGGCCAACGTCCTGACTTTC.

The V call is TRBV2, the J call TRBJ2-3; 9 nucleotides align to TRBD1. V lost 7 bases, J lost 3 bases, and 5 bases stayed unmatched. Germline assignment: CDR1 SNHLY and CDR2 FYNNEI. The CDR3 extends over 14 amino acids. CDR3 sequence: CASIGTGNTDTQYF. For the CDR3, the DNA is TGTGCCAGCATCGGGACAGGGAATACAGATACGCAGTATTTT.

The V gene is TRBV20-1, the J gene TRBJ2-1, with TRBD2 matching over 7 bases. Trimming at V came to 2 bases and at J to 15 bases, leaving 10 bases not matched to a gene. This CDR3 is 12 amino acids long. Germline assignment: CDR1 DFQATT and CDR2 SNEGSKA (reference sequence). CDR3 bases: TGCAGTGCTAGACTACGCGGGAGTATCGGGTTCTTC. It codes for CSARLRGSIGFF.

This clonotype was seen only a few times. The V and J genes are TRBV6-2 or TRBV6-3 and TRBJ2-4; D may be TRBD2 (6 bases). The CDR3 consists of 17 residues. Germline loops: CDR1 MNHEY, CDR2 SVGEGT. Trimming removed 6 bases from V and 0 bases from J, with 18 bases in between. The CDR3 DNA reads TGTGCCAGCAGCCGCTCGGGACTTCTCGTAGCCAAAAACATTCAGTACTTC. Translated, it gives CASSRSGLLVAKNIQYF.

The CDR3 region has the DNA TGTGCCAGCAGCGAGGGGAGGAGCTATGGCTACACCTTC. It codes for CASSEGRSYGYTF. The V and J genes are TRBV12-3 or TRBV12-4 and TRBJ1-2, with a weak D call TRBD1 (5 bases). This CDR3 is 13 amino acids long. With 6 bases removed from V and 4 bases from J, the gap between germline ends came to 12 bases.

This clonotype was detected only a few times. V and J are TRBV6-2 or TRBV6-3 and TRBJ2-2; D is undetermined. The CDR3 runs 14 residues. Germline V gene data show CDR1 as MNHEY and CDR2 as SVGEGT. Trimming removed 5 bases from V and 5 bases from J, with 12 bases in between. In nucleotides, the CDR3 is TGTGCCAGCAGTCTGTCCCTCACGACCGGGGAGCTGTTTTTT. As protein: CASSLSLTTGELFF.

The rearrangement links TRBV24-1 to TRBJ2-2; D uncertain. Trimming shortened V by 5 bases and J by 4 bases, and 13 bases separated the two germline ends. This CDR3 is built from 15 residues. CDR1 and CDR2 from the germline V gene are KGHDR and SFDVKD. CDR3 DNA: TGTGCCACCAGTGGTCCCAACTTGGGCACCGGGGAGCTGTTTTTT. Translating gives CATSGPNLGTGELFF.

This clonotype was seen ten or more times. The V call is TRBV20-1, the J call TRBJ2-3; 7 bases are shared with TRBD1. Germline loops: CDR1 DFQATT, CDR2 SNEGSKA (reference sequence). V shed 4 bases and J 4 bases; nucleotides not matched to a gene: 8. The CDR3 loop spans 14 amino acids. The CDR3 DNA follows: TGCAGTGCTACCCGACAGGGTGCTGCAGATACGCAGTATTTT. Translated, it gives CSATRQGAADTQYF.

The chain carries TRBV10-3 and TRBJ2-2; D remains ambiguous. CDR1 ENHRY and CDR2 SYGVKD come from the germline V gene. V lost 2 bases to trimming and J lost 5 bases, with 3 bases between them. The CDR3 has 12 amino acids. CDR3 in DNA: TGTGCCATCAGTGAGAGGACCGGGGAGCTGTTTTTT. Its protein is CAISERTGELFF.

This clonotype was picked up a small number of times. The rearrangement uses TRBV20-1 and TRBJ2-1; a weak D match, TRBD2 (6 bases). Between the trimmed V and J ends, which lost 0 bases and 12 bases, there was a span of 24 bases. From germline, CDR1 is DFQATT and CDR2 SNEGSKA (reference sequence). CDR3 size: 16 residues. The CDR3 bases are TGCAGTGCTAGAGATCGGCTAGCGACCCAAAAAAGGGGGCAGTTCTTC. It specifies CSARDRLATQKRGQFF.

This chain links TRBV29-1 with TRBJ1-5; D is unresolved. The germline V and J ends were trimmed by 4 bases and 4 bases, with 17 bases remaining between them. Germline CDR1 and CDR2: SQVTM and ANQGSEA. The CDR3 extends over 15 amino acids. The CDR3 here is CSVGRAQPYNQPQHF. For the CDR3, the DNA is TGCAGCGTTGGCCGGGCCCAGCCTTATAATCAGCCCCAGCATTTT. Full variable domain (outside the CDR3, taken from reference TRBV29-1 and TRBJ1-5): SAVISQKPSRDICQRGTSLTIQCQVDSQVTMMFWYRQQPGQSLTLIATANQGSEATYESGFVIDKFPISRPNLTFSTLTVSNMSPEDSSIYLCSVGRAQPYNQPQHFGDGTRLSIL.

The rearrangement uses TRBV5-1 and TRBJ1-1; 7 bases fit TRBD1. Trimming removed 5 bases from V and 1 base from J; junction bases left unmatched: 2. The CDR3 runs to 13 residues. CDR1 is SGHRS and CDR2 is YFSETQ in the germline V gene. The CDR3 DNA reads TGCGCCAGCAGGACAGGGCCGAACACTGAAGCTTTCTTT. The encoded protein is CASRTGPNTEAFF.

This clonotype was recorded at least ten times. Written as DNA, the CDR3 is TGCGCCAGCAGGACCGGGACAAACAATGAGCAGTTCTTC. Its protein is CASRTGTNNEQFF. This chain uses TRBV5-1 with TRBJ2-1, with D perhaps matching TRBD1 (6 bases). V lost 5 bases, J lost 5 bases, and 11 bases lay in between. CDR1 and CDR2 (germline): SGHRS, YFSETQ. CDR3 length equals 13 residues. The variable domain in full, with the rest retrieved from reference TRBV5-1 and TRBJ2-1, is KAGVTQTPRYLIKTRGQQVTLSCSPISGHRSVSWYQQTPGQGLQFLFEYFSETQRNKGNFPGRFSGRQFSNSRSEMNVSTLELGDSALYLCASRTGTNNEQFFGPGTRLTVL.

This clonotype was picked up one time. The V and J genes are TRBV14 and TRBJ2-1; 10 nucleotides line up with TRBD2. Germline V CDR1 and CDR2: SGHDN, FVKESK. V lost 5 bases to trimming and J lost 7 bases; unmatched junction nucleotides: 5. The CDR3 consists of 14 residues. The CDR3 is CASSSGLAENEQFF. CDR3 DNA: TGTGCCAGCAGCTCCGGACTAGCGGAAAATGAGCAGTTCTTC.

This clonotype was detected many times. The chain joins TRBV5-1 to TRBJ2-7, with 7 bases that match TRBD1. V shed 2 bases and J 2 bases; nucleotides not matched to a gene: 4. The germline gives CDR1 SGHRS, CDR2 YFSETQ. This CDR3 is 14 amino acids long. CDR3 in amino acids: CASSFRDRTYEQYF. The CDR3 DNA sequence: TGCGCCAGCAGCTTCCGGGACAGAACCTACGAGCAGTACTTC.

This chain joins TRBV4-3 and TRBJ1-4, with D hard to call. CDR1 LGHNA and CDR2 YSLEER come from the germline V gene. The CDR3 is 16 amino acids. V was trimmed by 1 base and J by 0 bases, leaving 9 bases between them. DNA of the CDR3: TGCGCCAGCAGCCAAGGTCTCAGAACAACTAATGAAAAACTGTTTTTT. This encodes CASSQGLRTTNEKLFF.

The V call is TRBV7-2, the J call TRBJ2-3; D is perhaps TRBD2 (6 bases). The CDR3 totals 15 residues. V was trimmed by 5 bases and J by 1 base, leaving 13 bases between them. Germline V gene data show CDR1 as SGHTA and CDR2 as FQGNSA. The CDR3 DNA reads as TGTGCCAGCAGCCTCGAAGGGAGGCGCACAGATACGCAGTATTTT. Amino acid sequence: CASSLEGRRTDTQYF.

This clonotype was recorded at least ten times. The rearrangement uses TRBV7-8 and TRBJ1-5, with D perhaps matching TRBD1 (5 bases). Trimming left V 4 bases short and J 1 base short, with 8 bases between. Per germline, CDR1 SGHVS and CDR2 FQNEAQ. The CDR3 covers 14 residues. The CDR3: CASSWGVSNQPQHF. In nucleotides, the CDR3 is TGTGCCAGCAGCTGGGGGGTCAGCAATCAGCCCCAGCATTTT. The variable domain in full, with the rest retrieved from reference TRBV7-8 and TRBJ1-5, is GAGVSQSPRYKVAKRGQDVALRCDPISGHVSLFWYQQALGQGPEFLTYFQNEAQLDKSGLPSDRFFAERPEGSVSTLKIQRTQQEDSAVYLCASSWGVSNQPQHFGDGTRLSIL.

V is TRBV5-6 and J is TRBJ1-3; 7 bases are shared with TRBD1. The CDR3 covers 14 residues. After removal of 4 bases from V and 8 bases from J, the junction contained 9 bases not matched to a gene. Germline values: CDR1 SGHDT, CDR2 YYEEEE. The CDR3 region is CASSKQGLRYTIYF. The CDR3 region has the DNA TGTGCCAGCAGCAAACAGGGGTTACGGTACACCATATATTTT.

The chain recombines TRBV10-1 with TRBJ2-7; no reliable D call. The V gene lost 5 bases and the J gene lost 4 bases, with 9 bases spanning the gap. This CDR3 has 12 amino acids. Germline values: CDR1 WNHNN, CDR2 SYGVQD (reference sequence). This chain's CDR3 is CASSMLGYEQYF. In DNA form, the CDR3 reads TGCGCCAGCAGTATGTTGGGATACGAGCAGTACTTC.

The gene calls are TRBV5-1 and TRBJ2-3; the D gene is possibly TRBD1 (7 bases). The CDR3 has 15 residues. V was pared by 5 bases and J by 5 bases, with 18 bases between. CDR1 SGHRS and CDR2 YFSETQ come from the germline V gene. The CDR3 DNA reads TGCGCCAGCAGTCCGGGGGACAGCACACAAGATACGCAGTATTTT. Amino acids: CASSPGDSTQDTQYF.

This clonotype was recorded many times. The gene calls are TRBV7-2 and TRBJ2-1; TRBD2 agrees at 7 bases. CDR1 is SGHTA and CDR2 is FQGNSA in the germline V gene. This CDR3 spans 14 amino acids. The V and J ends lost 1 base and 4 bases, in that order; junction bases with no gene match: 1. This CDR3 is CASSLERGYNEQFF. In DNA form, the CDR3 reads TGTGCCAGCAGCTTAGAGCGGGGATACAATGAGCAGTTCTTC.